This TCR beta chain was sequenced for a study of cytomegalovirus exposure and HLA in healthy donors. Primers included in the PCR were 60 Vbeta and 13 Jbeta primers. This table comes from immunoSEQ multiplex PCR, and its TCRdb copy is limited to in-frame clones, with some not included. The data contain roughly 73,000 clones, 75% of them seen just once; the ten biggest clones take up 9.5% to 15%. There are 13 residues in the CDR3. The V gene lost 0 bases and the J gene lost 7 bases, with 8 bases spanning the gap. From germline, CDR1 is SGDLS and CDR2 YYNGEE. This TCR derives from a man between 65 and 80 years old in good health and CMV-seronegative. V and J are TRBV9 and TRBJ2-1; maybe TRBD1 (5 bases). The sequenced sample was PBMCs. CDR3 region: CASSVGQFNEQFF. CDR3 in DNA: TGTGCCAGCAGCGTAGGACAGTTTAATGAGCAGTTCTTC.